These 13 T cell receptor beta chains share one sample of origin, sequenced in a study of CD8+CD57+ T cells in acquired aplastic anemia. CDR3 and TCR beta VDJ profiling relied on a genomic DNA template. TCRdb processed the reads anew with MiXCR; each CDR3 protein has one entry. The table includes about 180,000 distinct CDR3 sequences, 45% to 60% detected once. Sequenced patients had shown CD8+CD57+ cell expansion by flow cytometry. The sample consisted of sorted CD4+, CD8+, or CD8+CD57+ T cells (not recorded which) from PBMCs. The receptors derive from a human donor with aplastic anemia.

Turning to this clonotype: An end of the junction does not agree with germline; a read error may underlie this. This chain uses TRBV10-3 with TRBJ2-7; D is perhaps TRBD1 (7 bases). CDR3 size: 13 residues. CDR1 ENHRY and CDR2 SYGVKD come from the germline V gene. CDR3 protein: CAISVGGGYERYF. The CDR3 region has the DNA TGTGCCATCAGTGTTGGAGGGGGCTACGAGCGGTACTTC.

With respect to this clonotype: With a much larger clone just one base away, this may be a read error. The chain combines TRBV9 with TRBJ2-3; TRBD1 is a possible D gene (5 bases). CDR1 and CDR2 from the germline V gene are SGDLS and YYNGEE. The length of the CDR3 is 16 residues. With 3 bases removed from V and 2 bases from J, the gap between germline ends came to 16 bases. Here the CDR3 reads CASSANSVQATDTQYF. The CDR3 DNA reads as TGTGCCAGCAGCGCGAACAGCGTACAGGCCACAGATACGCAGTATTTT. Full variable domain (missing parts from reference TRBV9 and TRBJ2-3): DSGVTQTPKHLITATGQRVTLRCSPRSGDLSVYWYQQSLDQGLQFLIQYYNGEERAKGNILERFSAQQFPDLHSELNLSSLELGDSALYFCASSANSVQATDTQYFGPGTRLTVL.

The rearrangement joins TRBV20-1 to TRBJ1-1, with a possible D match to TRBD1 (6 bases). This CDR3 comprises 15 residues. CDR1 and CDR2 (germline): DFQATT, SNEGSKA (reference sequence). V dropped 2 bases and J dropped 4 bases, with 17 bases sitting between them. In DNA form, the CDR3 reads TGCAGTGCTAGAATGCAATCGGGGGCGAGCACTGAAGCTTTCTTT. The encoded protein is CSARMQSGASTEAFF.

This clonotype came up many times. The CDR3 region has the DNA TGTGCCAGCAGTGACAGGGGGGAAAAACTGTTTTTT. The encoded protein is CASSDRGEKLFF. The V and J genes are TRBV2 and TRBJ1-4; 7 bases align to TRBD1. Germline CDR1 and CDR2: SNHLY and FYNNEI. V was pared by 3 bases and J by 8 bases, with 0 bases of the junction left unmatched. This CDR3 spans 12 amino acids.

There are a few counts of this clonotype. The chain carries TRBV10-2 and TRBJ1-5; D may be TRBD1 (5 bases). CDR1 is WSHSY and CDR2 is SAAADI in the germline V gene. With 3 bases removed from V and 6 bases from J, the gap between germline ends came to 9 bases. The CDR3 spans 13 residues. The CDR3 sequence: CASSDRAGQPQHF. In DNA form, the CDR3 reads TGCGCCAGCAGTGACAGGGCCGGTCAGCCCCAGCATTTT.

This clonotype was seen ten or more times. The chain has TRBV24-1 and TRBJ2-3; 9 bases agree with TRBD2. V trimming: 9 bases; J trimming: 5 bases; junction bases outside the gene matches: 8. CDR1 KGHDR and CDR2 SFDVKD come from the germline V gene. The CDR3 totals 14 residues. CDR3 in amino acids: CATGGGAVVDTQYF. The CDR3 DNA sequence: TGTGCCACCGGCGGGGGGGCGGTGGTAGATACGCAGTATTTT.

The J gene is TRBJ2-1, the V gene TRBV9; D call uncertain. The CDR3 is 12 residues long. Germline V CDR1 and CDR2: SGDLS, YYNGEE. Trimming shortened V by 5 bases and J by 7 bases, and 10 bases separated the two germline ends. The CDR3 loop reads CASRGMTNEQFF. The CDR3 coding sequence is TGTGCCAGCAGGGGGATGACTAATGAGCAGTTCTTC.

This clonotype has a count of ten or more. This chain connects TRBV5-1 to TRBJ2-1; D unclear. CDR1 and CDR2 (germline): SGHRS, YFSETQ. The V gene lost 0 bases and the J gene lost 5 bases, with 9 bases spanning the gap. This CDR3 spans 14 amino acids. CDR3: CASSLGSKDNEQFF. CDR3 nucleotides: TGCGCCAGCAGCTTGGGGTCCAAAGACAATGAGCAGTTCTTC.

The genes are TRBV24-1 and TRBJ2-3; D may be TRBD1 (6 bases). The CDR3 covers 16 residues. The V end was cut by 4 bases, the J end by 4 bases, with 17 bases between. The germline V gene has CDR1 KGHDR and CDR2 SFDVKD. CDR3 bases: TGTGCCACCAGTGACGGTTCCAGAGCAGGGGCAGATACGCAGTATTTT. It translates to CATSDGSRAGADTQYF.

This clonotype was detected many times. The chain is built from TRBV11-2 and TRBJ2-3, with no clear D. Germline lookup yields CDR1 SGHAT and CDR2 FQNNGV. V dropped 0 bases and J dropped 0 bases, with 10 bases sitting between them. The CDR3 consists of 16 residues. CDR3 bases: TGTGCCAGCAGCTTAGATATGGGTAGTAGCACAGATACGCAGTATTTT. It translates to CASSLDMGSSTDTQYF.

V is TRBV19 and J is TRBJ1-6; 8 bases are shared with TRBD1. This CDR3 has 14 residues. Germline lookup yields CDR1 LNHDA and CDR2 SQIVND (reference sequence). With V trimmed by 3 bases and J by 9 bases, 4 bases remained unmatched. CDR3 in amino acids: CASSMEDRVSPLHF. CDR3 DNA sequence: TGTGCCAGTAGTATGGAGGACAGGGTTTCACCCCTCCACTTT.

The rearrangement links TRBV29-1 to TRBJ1-1; D is possibly TRBD1 (6 bases). The CDR3 contains 14 residues. Looked up from germline, CDR1 is SQVTM and CDR2 is ANQGSEA. With 3 bases removed from V and 1 base from J, the gap between germline ends came to 12 bases. The CDR3 sequence: CSVDTGGANTEAFF. CDR3 coding DNA: TGCAGCGTTGATACTGGGGGGGCGAACACTGAAGCTTTCTTT.

This clonotype came up many times. In nucleotides, the CDR3 is TGTGCCAGCAAGAGGCTGGATATCAATCAGCCCCAGCATTTT. It yields the protein CASKRLDINQPQHF. The chain uses TRBV6-4 and TRBJ1-5; unclear D gene. V was cut by 7 bases and J by 3 bases, with 13 bases left in between. This CDR3 region has 14 residues. Per germline, CDR1 MRHNA and CDR2 SNTAGT.